The T cell receptor beta chain described here comes from a study of identifying expanded T cells in peripheral blood. Clones were read by immunoSEQ multiplex PCR, and TCRdb kept only the in-frame ones, dropping some. The sample has 90,000 to 100,000 clones; about nine tenths are singletons. No infections or other immune events were documented during collection. This CDR3 comprises 14 residues. CDR1 MGHDK and CDR2 SYGVNS come from the germline V gene. V lost 5 bases, J lost 3 bases, and 14 bases lay in between. V and J are TRBV25-1 and TRBJ2-7; a weak D match, TRBD2 (6 bases). The source material was blood. The receptor comes from a person aged 18-69 years in good health. The DNA for the CDR3 is TGTGCCAGCAGTCTCTTGGGACTTAACTACGAGCAGTACTTC. The encoded protein is CASSLLGLNYEQYF.